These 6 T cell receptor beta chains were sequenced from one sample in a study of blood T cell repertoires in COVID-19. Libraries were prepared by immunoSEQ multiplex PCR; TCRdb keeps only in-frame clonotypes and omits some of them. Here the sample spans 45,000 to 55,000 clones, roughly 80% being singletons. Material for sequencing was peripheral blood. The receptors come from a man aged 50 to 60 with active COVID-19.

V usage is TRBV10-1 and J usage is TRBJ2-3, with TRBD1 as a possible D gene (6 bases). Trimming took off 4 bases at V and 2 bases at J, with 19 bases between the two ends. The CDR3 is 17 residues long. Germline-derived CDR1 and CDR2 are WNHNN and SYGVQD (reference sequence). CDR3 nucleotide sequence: TGCGCCAGCAGTGGAACCGCAACGACAGGACTCACAGATACGCAGTATTTT. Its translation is CASSGTATTGLTDTQYF.

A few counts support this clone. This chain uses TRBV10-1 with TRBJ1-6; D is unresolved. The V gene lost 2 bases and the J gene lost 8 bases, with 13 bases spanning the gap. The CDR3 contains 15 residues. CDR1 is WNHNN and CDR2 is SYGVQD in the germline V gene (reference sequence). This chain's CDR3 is CASSEVAREDSPLHF. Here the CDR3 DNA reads TGCGCCAGCAGTGAGGTGGCGCGGGAAGATTCACCCCTCCACTTT.

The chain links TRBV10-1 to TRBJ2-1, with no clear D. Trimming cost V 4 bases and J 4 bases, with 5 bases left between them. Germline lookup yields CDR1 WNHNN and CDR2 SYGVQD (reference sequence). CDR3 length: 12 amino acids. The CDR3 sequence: CASSGQYNEQFF. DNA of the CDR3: TGCGCCAGCAGTGGACAATACAATGAGCAGTTCTTC.

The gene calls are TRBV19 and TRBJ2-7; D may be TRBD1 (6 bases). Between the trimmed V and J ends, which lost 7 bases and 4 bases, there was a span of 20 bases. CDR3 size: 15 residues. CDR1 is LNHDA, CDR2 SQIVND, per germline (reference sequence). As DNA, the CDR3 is TGTGCCAGTACCCTCCAGGCAGGGGCAAAGTACGAGCAGTACTTC. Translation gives CASTLQAGAKYEQYF.

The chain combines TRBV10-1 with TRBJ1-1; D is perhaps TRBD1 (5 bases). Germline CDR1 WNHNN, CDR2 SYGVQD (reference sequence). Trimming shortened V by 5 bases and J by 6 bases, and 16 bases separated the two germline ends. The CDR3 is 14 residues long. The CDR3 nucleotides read TGCGCCAGCAGTATAGACAGTGCGAGCGCTGAAGCTTTCTTT. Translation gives CASSIDSASAEAFF.

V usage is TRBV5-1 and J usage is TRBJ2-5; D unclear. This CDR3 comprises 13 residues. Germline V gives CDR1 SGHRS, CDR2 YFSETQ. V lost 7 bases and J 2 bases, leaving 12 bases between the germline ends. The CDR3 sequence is CASSMAVQETQYF. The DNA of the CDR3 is TGCGCCAGCTCGATGGCAGTGCAAGAGACCCAGTACTTC.